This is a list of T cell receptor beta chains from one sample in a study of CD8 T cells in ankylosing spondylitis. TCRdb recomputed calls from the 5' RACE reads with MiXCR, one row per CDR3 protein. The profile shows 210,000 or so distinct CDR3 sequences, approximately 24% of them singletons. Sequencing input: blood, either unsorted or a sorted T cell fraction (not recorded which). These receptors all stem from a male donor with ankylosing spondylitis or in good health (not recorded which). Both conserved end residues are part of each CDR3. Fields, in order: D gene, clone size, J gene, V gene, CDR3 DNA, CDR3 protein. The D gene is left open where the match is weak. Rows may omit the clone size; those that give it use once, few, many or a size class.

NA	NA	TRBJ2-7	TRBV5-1	TGCGCCAGCAGCGGCGGGACACCATACTACGAGCAGTACTTC	CASSGGTPYYEQYF
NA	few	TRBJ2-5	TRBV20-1	TGCAGTGCTAGAAAGGAGCTGCAGACCCAGTACTTC	CSARKELQTQYF
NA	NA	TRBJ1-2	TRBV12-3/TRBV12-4	TGTGCCAGCAGTTCGGTCTACGGGGGCGGCTACACCTTC	CASSSVYGGGYTF
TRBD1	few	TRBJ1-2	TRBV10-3	TGTGCCATCAGTTGGGACAGGGTGGACTATGGCTACACCTTC	CAISWDRVDYGYTF
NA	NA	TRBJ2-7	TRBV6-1	TGTGCCAGCAGGTTCAGGGCGGGCAGCTCCTACGAGCAGTACTTC	CASRFRAGSSYEQYF
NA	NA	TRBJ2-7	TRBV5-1	TGCGCCAGCAGCTTGACCCCGACGAGCTACGAGCAGTACTTC	CASSLTPTSYEQYF
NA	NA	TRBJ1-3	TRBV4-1	TGCGCCAGCAGCCAAGGGGTTCTACGGGCCGACGGTGGAAACACCATATATTTT	CASSQGVLRADGGNTIYF
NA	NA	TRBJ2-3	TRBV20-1	TGCAGTGCTAGCCCGGAAGATACGCAGTATTTT	CSASPEDTQYF
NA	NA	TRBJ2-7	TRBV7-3	TGTGCCAGCAGCTACGGGGGGCCGAATTACGAGCAGTACTTC	CASSYGGPNYEQYF
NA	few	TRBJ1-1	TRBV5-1	TGCGCCAGCAGCATACAGGGAGAAGAAGCTTTCTTT	CASSIQGEEAFF
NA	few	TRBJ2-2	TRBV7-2	TGTGCCAGCAGCTTAGGGGACTTCGGCGGGGAGCTGTTTTTT	CASSLGDFGGELFF
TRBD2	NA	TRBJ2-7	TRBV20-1	TGCAGTGCTAATGATCCTACTAGCGGGACCTACGAGCAGTACTTC	CSANDPTSGTYEQYF
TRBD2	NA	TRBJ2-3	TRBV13	TGTGCCAGCAGCTTAACTAGCGGGAGTGAGGTGGATACGCAGTATTTT	CASSLTSGSEVDTQYF
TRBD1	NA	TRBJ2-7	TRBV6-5	TGTGCCAGCAGTTACCGTGGGACAGGATCTTACGAGCAGTACTTC	CASSYRGTGSYEQYF
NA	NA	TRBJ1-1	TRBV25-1	TGTGCCAGCAGTGAACTCGGGTTATCAGCTTTCTTT	CASSELGLSAFF
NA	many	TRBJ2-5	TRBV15	TGTGCCACCAGCAGGTCTAAGTACCAAGAGACCCAGTACTTC	CATSRSKYQETQYF
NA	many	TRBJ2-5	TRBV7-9	TGTGCCAGCAGCTTCCCGCTAGAAAGAGGATGGGAAGAGACCCAGTACTTC	CASSFPLERGWEETQYF
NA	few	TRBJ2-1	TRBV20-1	TGCAGTGCTATCACAGACAGAAACAATGAGCAGTTCTTC	CSAITDRNNEQFF
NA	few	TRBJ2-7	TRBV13	TGTGCCAGCAGCTTAGTTCGCGAGCAGTACTTC	CASSLVREQYF
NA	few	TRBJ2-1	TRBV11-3	TGTGCCAGCAGCCGTAGTAGCTCCTACAATGAGCAGTTCTTC	CASSRSSSYNEQFF
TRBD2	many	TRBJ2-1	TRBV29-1	TGCAGCGTTTTAGGACTAGCGGGAAGGTTTGAGCAGTTCTTC	CSVLGLAGRFEQFF
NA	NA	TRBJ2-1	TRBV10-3	TGTGCCATCAGCAGAACCTCGGGACACACGTTAAATGAGCAGTTCTTC	CAISRTSGHTLNEQFF
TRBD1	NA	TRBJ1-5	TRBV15	TGTGCCACCAGCAGTACAGGGGTGGGCAATCAGCCCCAGCATTTT	CATSSTGVGNQPQHF
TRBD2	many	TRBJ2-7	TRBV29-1	TGCAGCGTTCGCCCTGGACTAGCGGGCTCCTACGAGCAGTACTTC	CSVRPGLAGSYEQYF
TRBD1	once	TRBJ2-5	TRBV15	TGTGCCACCAGCAGGGCAAAGGGTCAGGGGGCGGATACCCAGTACTTC	CATSRAKGQGADTQYF
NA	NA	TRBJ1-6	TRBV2	TGTGCCAGCAGTCCCCTATCCAGAACCCTCCACTTT	CASSPLSRTLHF
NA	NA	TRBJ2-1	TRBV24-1	TGTGCCACCAGTGATTCCGCAGATTCCAATGAGCAGTTCTTC	CATSDSADSNEQFF
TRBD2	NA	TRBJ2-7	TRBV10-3	TGTGCCATAGGGGGGTCCGGACTAGCGGGTCCCGAGCAGTACTTC	CAIGGSGLAGPEQYF
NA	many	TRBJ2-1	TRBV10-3	TGTGCCATCAGTGAGAGTATAGGAGGCAATGAGCAGTTCTTC	CAISESIGGNEQFF
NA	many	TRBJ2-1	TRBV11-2	TGTGCCAGCAGCTTATATCTACCTAGGGGGAATGAGCAGTTCTTC	CASSLYLPRGNEQFF
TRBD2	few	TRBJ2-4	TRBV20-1	TGCAGTGCCCGGCTAGCGGGATTAAACATTCAGTACTTC	CSARLAGLNIQYF
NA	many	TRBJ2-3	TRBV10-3	TGTGCCACCGCCCCCTCAGATACGCAGTATTTT	CATAPSDTQYF
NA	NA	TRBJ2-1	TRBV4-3	TGCGCCAGCAGCCAAGGCGGGCAGGGGCGGGACGAGCAGTTCTTC	CASSQGGQGRDEQFF
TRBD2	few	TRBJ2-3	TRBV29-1	TGCAGCGTTGAGCTAGGCAGGGAGGGTACGCAGTATTTT	CSVELGREGTQYF
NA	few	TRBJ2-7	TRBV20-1	TGCAGTGCTAGTTGGCAGACCGAGCAGTACTTC	CSASWQTEQYF
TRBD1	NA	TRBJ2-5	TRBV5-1	TGCGCCAGCAGCCTCGAGAAGACAGGGGCCTTAAAAGAGACCCAGTACTTC	CASSLEKTGALKETQYF
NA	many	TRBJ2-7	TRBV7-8	TGTGCCAGCAGCTTATCACCCAGAAGGGAGCAGTACTTC	CASSLSPRREQYF
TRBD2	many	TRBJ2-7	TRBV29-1	TGCAGCGTTTCTAGCGGGAGTCAGCAGTACTTC	CSVSSGSQQYF